The T cell receptor (beta chain) under discussion was sequenced for a study of cytomegalovirus exposure and HLA in healthy donors. Study observations and caveats: Within an earlier analysis, most TCR beta V segments proved productive either about 90% or about 30% of the time.

13 Jbeta primers and 60 Vbeta primers were used for the PCR. Produced via immunoSEQ multiplex PCR; TCRdb's table is partial and in-frame only. The table lists around 120,000 clones, roughly 80% of them singletons. With regard to this clone: Its antigen is not known.

This CDR3 has 14 amino acids. CDR1 is LNHNV and CDR2 is YYDKDF in the germline V gene (reference sequence). Deletions cut 0 bases from V and 4 bases from J, with 10 bases between. Healthy bone marrow donors made up the cohort. This clonotype was obtained from a girl aged 2 to 9 in good health and CMV-seronegative. This chain joins TRBV15 and TRBJ2-7, with D possibly TRBD2 on 6 matching bases. The sequencing input was PBMCs. The DNA for the CDR3 is TGTGCCACCAGCAGAGATGGTGGGGGGTACGAGCAGTACTTC. Protein product: CATSRDGGGYEQYF.